The 25 T cell receptor beta chains in this list originate from one sample, sequenced in a study of cytomegalovirus exposure and HLA in healthy donors. The PCR contained 60 Vbeta and 13 Jbeta primers. TCRdb's table, derived via immunoSEQ multiplex PCR, lists solely in-frame clones and lacks some. The top ten clones hold 1.5% to 2% of a sample with approximately 140,000 clones, around 73% of them seen once. The sequenced material came from PBMCs. These receptor sequences come from a female donor in good health and CMV-seronegative.

The rearrangement links TRBV9 to TRBJ1-1; TRBD1 is a possible D gene (6 bases). The length of the CDR3 is 12 residues. V shed 7 bases and J shed 6 bases, with 13 bases lying between them. Germline CDR1 reads SGDLS; CDR2 reads YYNGEE. CDR3 loop: CASSGGLPEAFF. Written as DNA, the CDR3 is TGTGCCAGCTCGGGGGGGCTGCCTGAAGCTTTCTTT.

This chain connects TRBV7-2 to TRBJ1-1; weak D call: TRBD1 (5 bases). Germline CDR1 reads SGHTA; CDR2 reads FQGNSA. CDR3 length: 15 amino acids. V gave up 5 bases and J gave up 5 bases, with 18 bases separating them. CDR3 amino acids: CASSLSSLGLTEAFF. The CDR3 DNA follows: TGTGCCAGCAGCCTCTCCTCGTTGGGGCTGACTGAAGCTTTCTTT.

This chain connects TRBV7-9 to TRBJ2-7; D is unresolved. The CDR3 spans 12 residues. Trimming took off 4 bases at V and 2 bases at J, with 6 bases between the two ends. The germline gives CDR1 SEHNR, CDR2 FQNEAQ (reference sequence). The CDR3 region is CASSSLPYEQYF. The DNA of the CDR3 is TGTGCCAGCAGCTCCCTCCCCTACGAGCAGTACTTC. Drawing the rest from reference TRBV7-9 and TRBJ2-7, the complete variable domain is DTGVSQNPRHKITKRGQNVTFRCDPISEHNRLYWYRQTLGQGPEFLTYFQNEAQLEKSRLLSDRFSAERPKGSFSTLEIQRTEQGDSAMYLCASSSLPYEQYFGPGTRLTVT.

This clone was detected only once. The rearrangement joins TRBV30 to TRBJ2-6, with D maybe TRBD1 (6 bases). Trimming pared 1 base from V and 0 bases from J, leaving 13 bases between. CDR1 is GTSNPN and CDR2 is SVGIG in the germline V gene (reference sequence). This CDR3 is built from 17 residues. The chain's CDR3 is CAWSGLTGNSGANVLTF. CDR3 nucleotides: TGTGCCTGGAGTGGGTTAACAGGGAACTCTGGGGCCAACGTCCTGACTTTC.

V usage is TRBV5-6 and J usage is TRBJ2-5, with 11 bases fitting TRBD2. Germline CDR1 and CDR2: SGHDT and YYEEEE. This CDR3 spans 15 amino acids. V was pared by 4 bases and J by 3 bases, with 5 bases of the junction left unmatched. DNA of the CDR3: TGTGCCAGCAGCGACAAGACTAGCGGGAAAGAGACCCAGTACTTC. Amino acid sequence: CASSDKTSGKETQYF.

The chain is built from TRBV6-5 and TRBJ1-2; a weak D match, TRBD1 (6 bases). Germline CDR1 reads MNHEY; CDR2 reads SVGAGI. This CDR3 has 12 amino acids. The V and J ends lost 5 bases and 6 bases respectively, with 10 bases between them. CDR3 protein: CASSQGGDGYTF. The CDR3 DNA reads as TGTGCCAGCAGTCAAGGGGGGGATGGCTACACCTTC.

This clone was detected only a few times. The rearrangement links TRBV5-1 to TRBJ1-5; 8 bases match TRBD1. This CDR3 is built from 15 residues. Germline CDR1 SGHRS, CDR2 YFSETQ. The V segment lost 0 bases and the J segment 7 bases; nucleotides outside the gene matches: 6. CDR3 residues: CASSLGGQGSQPQHF. CDR3 in DNA: TGCGCCAGCAGCTTGGGAGGACAGGGCAGCCAGCCCCAGCATTTT.

This clone was detected only once. This chain connects TRBV7-6 to TRBJ2-7; a possible D gene is TRBD2 (5 bases). The CDR3 length is 13 residues. Germline values: CDR1 SGHVS, CDR2 FNYEAQ. Trimming pared 5 bases from V and 1 base from J, leaving 9 bases between. This chain's CDR3 is CASSPDFSYEQYF. CDR3 sequence (DNA): TGTGCCAGCAGCCCGGACTTTTCCTACGAGCAGTACTTC.

The chain has TRBV6-5 and TRBJ2-7; 11 bases align to TRBD2. After removal of 4 bases from V and 4 bases from J, the junction contained 0 bases not matched to a gene. Germline CDR1 is MNHEY and CDR2 is SVGAGI. The CDR3 has 13 residues. The CDR3 loop is CASSLAGGYEQYF. The CDR3 DNA follows: TGTGCCAGCAGTTTAGCGGGAGGGTACGAGCAGTACTTC.

The genes are TRBV6-5 and TRBJ2-3; 8 bases fit TRBD2. V shed 3 bases and J 0 bases; nucleotides not matched to a gene: 2. CDR1 and CDR2 (germline): MNHEY, SVGAGI. CDR3 length equals 15 residues. The CDR3 bases are TGTGCCAGCAGTTATGTAGCGGGAAGCACAGATACGCAGTATTTT. It yields the protein CASSYVAGSTDTQYF.

This chain joins TRBV19 and TRBJ1-1, with D possibly TRBD1 on 6 matching bases. Germline CDR1 reads LNHDA; CDR2 reads SQIVND (reference sequence). The ends were cut back, 9 bases at V and 4 bases at J, with 15 bases in the middle. The CDR3 runs to 13 residues. This CDR3 reads CASHWTDATEAFF. CDR3 nucleotides: TGTGCCAGCCACTGGACAGATGCCACTGAAGCTTTCTTT. The full variable domain, with the rest looked up from reference TRBV19 and TRBJ1-1, is DGGITQSPKYLFRKEGQNVTLSCEQNLNHDAMYWYRQDPGQGLRLIYYSQIVNDFQKGDIAEGYSVSREKKESFPLTVTSAQKNPTAFYLCASHWTDATEAFFGQGTRLTVV.

The chain has TRBV28 and TRBJ1-1; TRBD1 matches at 8 bases. The CDR3 runs 11 residues. The germline V gene has CDR1 MDHEN and CDR2 SYDVKM. Trimming removed 10 bases from V and 5 bases from J; junction bases left unmatched: 3. CDR3 loop: CATTGGTEAFF. The CDR3 nucleotides read TGTGCCACCACAGGGGGAACTGAAGCTTTCTTT.

The CDR3 loop is CASSQRAGENYGYTF. The CDR3 DNA reads as TGTGCCAGCAGCCAACGGGCAGGGGAGAACTATGGCTACACCTTC. The chain joins TRBV4-2 to TRBJ1-2; D may be TRBD1 (6 bases). This CDR3 is 15 amino acids long. Germline values: CDR1 LGHNA, CDR2 YNFKEQ. The V end was cut by 2 bases, the J end by 2 bases, with 12 bases between.

The chain uses TRBV7-7 and TRBJ2-5, with 9 bases lining up with TRBD2. V was clipped by 2 bases and J by 4 bases; unmatched bases: 5. Germline assignment: CDR1 SSHAT and CDR2 FNYEAQ (reference sequence). CDR3 length: 15 amino acids. This chain's CDR3 is CASSLRRGGRETQYF. The DNA of the CDR3 is TGTGCCAGCAGCTTAAGGCGGGGGGGCCGAGAGACCCAGTACTTC.

This chain uses TRBV18 with TRBJ1-2; no firm D call. Germline CDR1 KGHSH, CDR2 LQKENI. V lost 3 bases, J lost 5 bases, and 7 bases lay in between. The CDR3 contains 12 residues. The CDR3 nucleotides are TGTGCCAGCTCACCCGACATTTATGGCTACACCTTC. This sequence encodes CASSPDIYGYTF.

This clone was detected a few times. The chain is built from TRBV7-8 and TRBJ1-6, with D possibly TRBD1 on 6 matching bases. There are 14 residues in the CDR3. Germline assignment: CDR1 SGHVS and CDR2 FQNEAQ. Trimming removed 0 bases from V and 9 bases from J, with 9 bases in between. The CDR3 sequence: CASSLAQGFSPLHF. CDR3 in DNA: TGTGCCAGCAGCTTAGCACAGGGTTTTTCACCCCTCCACTTT.

For this clone: At one end the junction does not follow the germline gene, possibly because of a read error. J is TRBJ1-2 and V is TRBV7-9; 8 bases line up with TRBD1. Germline CDR1 is SEHNR and CDR2 is FQNEAQ (reference sequence). This CDR3 contains 16 residues. The chain's CDR3 is CSSSGRTGITNYGYTF. CDR3 coding DNA: TGTTCCAGCAGCGGGCGGACAGGGATCACTAACTATGGCTACACCTTC.

This clone was seen a few times. The sample carries other DNA sequences with the same CDR3. The V call is TRBV19, the J call TRBJ1-1; D possibly corresponds to TRBD1 (5 bases). The CDR3 loop spans 13 amino acids. The V end was cut by 2 bases, the J end by 2 bases, with 6 bases between. Germline V gene data show CDR1 as LNHDA and CDR2 as SQIVND (reference sequence). The CDR3 region is CASSIQGNTEAFF. The CDR3 DNA is TGTGCCAGTAGTATACAGGGAAACACTGAAGCTTTCTTT.

The sample holds a few counts of this clone. V usage is TRBV6-5 and J usage is TRBJ1-1, with a tentative D call TRBD1 (6 bases). This CDR3 contains 14 residues. The germline V gene has CDR1 MNHEY and CDR2 SVGAGI. V was trimmed by 7 bases and J by 3 bases, leaving 15 bases between them. The CDR3 protein is CASTPRGGDTEAFF. CDR3 bases: TGTGCCAGCACACCAAGAGGGGGAGACACTGAAGCTTTCTTT.

The CDR3 nucleotides are TGTGCCAGTAGTATGGCGGACAGAGTCTATGGCTACACCTTC. Protein sequence: CASSMADRVYGYTF. V gene TRBV19 combines with J gene TRBJ1-2; possible D gene TRBD1, 6 bases. V was trimmed by 3 bases and J by 4 bases, leaving 12 bases between them. There are 14 residues in the CDR3. Looked up from germline, CDR1 is LNHDA and CDR2 is SQIVND (reference sequence).

V gene TRBV5-4 combines with J gene TRBJ2-5; 14 positions agree with TRBD2. Germline loops: CDR1 SGHNT, CDR2 YYREEE (reference sequence). The CDR3 totals 18 residues. Trimming at V came to 2 bases and at J to 5 bases, leaving 11 bases not matched to a gene. The CDR3 spells CASSFSLTSGGDLETQYF. The CDR3 DNA reads TGTGCCAGCAGCTTCTCCTTGACTAGCGGGGGGGACTTGGAGACCCAGTACTTC.

Here the CDR3 reads CASSLQDEQYF. CDR3 nucleotide sequence: TGTGCCAGCAGCCTACAGGACGAGCAGTACTTC. The chain has TRBV6-6 and TRBJ2-7; weak D call: TRBD1 (5 bases). This CDR3 region has 11 residues. CDR1 and CDR2 (germline): MNHNY, SVGAGI (reference sequence). V gave up 6 bases and J gave up 5 bases, with 8 bases separating them.

A single count supports this clone. The V gene is TRBV7-2, the J gene TRBJ2-5; TRBD1 agrees at 7 bases. CDR3 length: 15 amino acids. V lost 6 bases and J lost 2; bases outside the gene matches: 9. The germline CDR1 and CDR2 sequences are SGHTA and FQGNSA. CDR3 DNA sequence: TGTGCCAGCAGAATCGACAGGGCCCTGCAAGAGACCCAGTACTTC. Translated, it gives CASRIDRALQETQYF.

The chain is built from TRBV2 and TRBJ2-7; 12 bases fit TRBD2. With V trimmed by 6 bases and J by 0 bases, 3 bases remained unmatched. Per the germline V gene, CDR1 is SNHLY and CDR2 is FYNNEI. This CDR3 region has 15 residues. CDR3 bases: TGTGCCAGCAGGACTAGCGGGAGAGACTCCTACGAGCAGTACTTC. Translated: CASRTSGRDSYEQYF.

This rearrangement joins TRBV19 to TRBJ1-2; D perhaps matches TRBD1 (5 bases). The V end lost 6 bases, the J end lost 10 bases, and 18 bases lay between the germline ends. The CDR3 extends over 13 amino acids. Looked up from germline, CDR1 is LNHDA and CDR2 is SQIVND (reference sequence). The chain's CDR3 is CASSQGPGDAYTF. CDR3 sequence (DNA): TGTGCCAGTAGCCAGGGCCCTGGGGATGCCTACACCTTC. The full variable domain, with the rest looked up from reference TRBV19 and TRBJ1-2, is DGGITQSPKYLFRKEGQNVTLSCEQNLNHDAMYWYRQDPGQGLRLIYYSQIVNDFQKGDIAEGYSVSREKKESFPLTVTSAQKNPTAFYLCASSQGPGDAYTFGSGTRLTVV.